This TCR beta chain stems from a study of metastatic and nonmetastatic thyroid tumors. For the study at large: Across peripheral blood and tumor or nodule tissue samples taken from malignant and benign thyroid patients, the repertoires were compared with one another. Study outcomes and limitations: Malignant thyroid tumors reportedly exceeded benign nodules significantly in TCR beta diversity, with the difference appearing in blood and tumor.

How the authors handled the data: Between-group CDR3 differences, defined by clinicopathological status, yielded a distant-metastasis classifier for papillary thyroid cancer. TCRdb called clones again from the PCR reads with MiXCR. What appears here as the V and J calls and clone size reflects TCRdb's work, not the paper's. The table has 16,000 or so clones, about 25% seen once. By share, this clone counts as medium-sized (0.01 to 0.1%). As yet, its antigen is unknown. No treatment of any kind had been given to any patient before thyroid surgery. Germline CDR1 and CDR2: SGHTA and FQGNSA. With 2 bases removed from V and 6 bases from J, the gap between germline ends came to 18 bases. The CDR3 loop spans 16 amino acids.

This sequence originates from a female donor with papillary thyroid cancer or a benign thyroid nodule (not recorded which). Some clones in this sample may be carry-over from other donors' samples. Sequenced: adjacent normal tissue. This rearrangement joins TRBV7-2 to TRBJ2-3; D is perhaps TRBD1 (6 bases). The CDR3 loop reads CASSLIGRGFSDTQYF. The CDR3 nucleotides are TGTGCCAGCAGCTTAATAGGCAGGGGATTCTCCGATACGCAGTATTTT.